These 11 T cell receptor beta chains were all obtained from the same sample, sequenced in a study of shared clonotypes between healthy human individuals. TCRdb keeps only in-frame clones here, not all; method: immunoSEQ multiplex PCR. The sample includes roughly 650,000 clones, approximately 96% of them seen just once. The naive CD8 population came from CD45RO-negative cells selected for CCR7, without terminally differentiated effector memory CD45RA+ cells. The material sequenced was naive CD8+ T cells sorted from blood. The receptors come from a woman in her twenties or thirties in good health.

This clone showed up just once. CDR3 sequence reads: CASSLSMNTEAFF. DNA for the CDR3: TGTGCCAGCAGCTTGAGCATGAACACTGAAGCTTTCTTT. V and J are TRBV5-6 and TRBJ1-1; D is unclear. Germline V gives CDR1 SGHDT, CDR2 YYEEEE. V was clipped by 1 base and J by 0 bases, with 4 bases between them. There are 13 residues in the CDR3.

The chain uses TRBV2 and TRBJ1-2, with a weak D call TRBD1 (6 bases). CDR3 length: 16 amino acids. The V and J ends lost 3 bases and 1 base respectively, with 15 bases between them. Germline V lookup: CDR1 SNHLY, CDR2 FYNNEI. CDR3 sequence: CASSDRTVQGNYGYTF. CDR3 in DNA: TGTGCCAGCAGTGATAGAACAGTACAGGGTAACTATGGCTACACCTTC.

The chain links TRBV15 to TRBJ2-3, with 7 positions matching TRBD2. The CDR3 runs to 17 residues. The germline gives CDR1 LNHNV, CDR2 YYDKDF (reference sequence). The junction had 6 bases not matched to a gene; V was cut back by 0 bases and J by 0 bases. The CDR3 DNA reads TGTGCCACCAGCAGAGATCATAGCGGGCCAAGCACAGATACGCAGTATTTT. It is translated as CATSRDHSGPSTDTQYF.

V gene TRBV27 combines with J gene TRBJ1-2; D perhaps matches TRBD1 (5 bases). CDR3 length: 13 residues. Trimming took 2 bases from V and 4 from J, leaving 8 bases between them. Germline CDR1 is MNHEY and CDR2 is SMNVEV (reference sequence). The CDR3 DNA is TGTGCCAGCAGTTTAACCGGGGCCTATGGCTACACCTTC. Protein product: CASSLTGAYGYTF.

Comment on this clone: This CDR3 is also generated by other DNA sequences in the sample. The rearrangement uses TRBV28 and TRBJ1-1; D gene unclear. The CDR3 runs 13 residues. The ends were cut back, 3 bases at V and 4 bases at J, with 9 bases in the middle. Germline-derived CDR1 and CDR2 are MDHEN and SYDVKM. DNA of the CDR3: TGTGCCAGCAGTTTGACCGGTGCCACTGAAGCTTTCTTT. Protein: CASSLTGATEAFF.

The chain recombines TRBV18 with TRBJ2-7; 9 bases map to TRBD1. Trimming cost V 3 bases and J 5 bases; bases outside gene matches: 2. CDR1 and CDR2 from the germline V gene are KGHSH and LQKENI. The CDR3 has 13 amino acids. In DNA form, the CDR3 reads TGTGCCAGCTCACCCGGGACAGGGCACGAGCAGTACTTC. Encoded protein: CASSPGTGHEQYF.

The rearrangement links TRBV27 to TRBJ2-7; TRBD2 matches at 15 bases. The CDR3 has 15 amino acids. After removal of 5 bases from V and 5 bases from J, the junction contained 4 bases not matched to a gene. The germline V gene has CDR1 MNHEY and CDR2 SMNVEV (reference sequence). The CDR3 region is CASSIGTSGRNEQYF. The CDR3 DNA reads as TGTGCCAGCAGTATCGGGACTAGCGGGAGGAACGAGCAGTACTTC.

This clone was observed a single time. The CDR3 sequence is CASSSPGLAGANEQFF. The CDR3 region has the DNA TGTGCCAGCAGCTCCCCCGGACTAGCGGGAGCTAATGAGCAGTTCTTC. J is TRBJ2-1 and V is TRBV11-2; 13 bases map to TRBD2. The CDR3 extends over 16 amino acids. Trimming took 4 bases from V and 7 from J; bases not matched to a gene: 7. The germline V gene encodes CDR1 SGHAT and CDR2 FQNNGV.

This clone came up once. The gene calls are TRBV28 and TRBJ2-5; TRBD1 agrees at 8 bases. This CDR3 spans 15 amino acids. V dropped 5 bases and J dropped 4; count of bases not matched to a gene: 9. CDR1 and CDR2 (germline): MDHEN, SYDVKM. CDR3 coding DNA: TGTGCCAGCAGTCCTGGGACAGGCTGGGGAGAGACCCAGTACTTC. Translation gives CASSPGTGWGETQYF.

The V and J genes are TRBV13 and TRBJ1-1, with TRBD1 matching 7 bases. This CDR3 has 14 residues. V shed 3 bases, J shed 5 bases, and the junction held 6 bases outside the gene matches. Germline lookup yields CDR1 PRHDT and CDR2 FYEKMQ (reference sequence). In DNA form, the CDR3 reads TGTGCCAGCAGCTTTCAGGGGGTAGGTACTGAAGCTTTCTTT. Translated: CASSFQGVGTEAFF.

This chain links TRBV13 with TRBJ2-1; TRBD2 might be the D (6 bases). V was cut by 4 bases and J by 12 bases, with 16 bases left in between. Germline V gene sequence: CDR1 PRHDT, CDR2 FYEKMQ (reference sequence). The CDR3 has 13 residues. CDR3 nucleotides: TGTGCCAGCAGCTCCCCCGTCCGGCGGGGGCAGTTCTTC. Protein: CASSSPVRRGQFF.